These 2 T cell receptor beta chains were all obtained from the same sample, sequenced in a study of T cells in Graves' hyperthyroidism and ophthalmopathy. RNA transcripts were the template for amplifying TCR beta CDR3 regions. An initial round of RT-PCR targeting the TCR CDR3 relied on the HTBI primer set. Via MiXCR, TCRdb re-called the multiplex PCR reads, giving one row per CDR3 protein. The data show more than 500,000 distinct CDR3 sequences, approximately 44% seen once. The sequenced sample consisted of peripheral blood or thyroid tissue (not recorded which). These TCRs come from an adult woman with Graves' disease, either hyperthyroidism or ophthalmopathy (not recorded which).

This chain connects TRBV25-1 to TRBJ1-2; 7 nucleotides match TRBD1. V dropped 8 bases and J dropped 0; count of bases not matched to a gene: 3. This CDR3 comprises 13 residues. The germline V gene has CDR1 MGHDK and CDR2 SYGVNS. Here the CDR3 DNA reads TGTGCCAGCTTACAGGGGCCTAACTATGGCTACACCTTC. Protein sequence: CASLQGPNYGYTF.

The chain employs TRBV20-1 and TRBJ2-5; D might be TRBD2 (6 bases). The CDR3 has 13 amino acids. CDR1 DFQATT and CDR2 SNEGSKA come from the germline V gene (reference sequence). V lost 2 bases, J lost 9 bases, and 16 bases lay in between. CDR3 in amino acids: CSARRDSNQPQYF. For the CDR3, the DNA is TGCAGTGCTAGAAGGGACTCCAATCAGCCCCAGTACTTC.